What follows are 15 T cell receptor beta chains derived from one specimen sequenced in a study of blood T cell repertoires in COVID-19. Only in-frame clones appear in the TCRdb table, and some are missing; sequencing was by immunoSEQ multiplex PCR. The repertoire includes a few hundred thousand clones, 75% to 90% of them detected once, and 1% sits in the top ten. Sequenced: PBMCs or T cells enriched from blood (not recorded which). The receptors were gathered from a man aged 18 to 35 who had recovered from COVID-19.

This chain links TRBV6-6 with TRBJ1-2; 7 bases map to TRBD1. The CDR3 runs 15 residues. V gave up 2 bases and J gave up 6 bases; unmatched junction bases: 9. CDR1 is MNHNY, CDR2 SVGAGI, per germline (reference sequence). CDR3 residues: CASSYASQGVDGYTF. Here the CDR3 DNA reads TGTGCCAGCAGTTACGCTTCCCAGGGGGTGGATGGCTACACCTTC.

CDR3 residues: CASSQRLGQSYEQYF. The CDR3 bases are TGTGCCAGCAGCCAAAGGTTGGGACAGTCCTACGAGCAGTACTTC. The rearrangement uses TRBV7-2 and TRBJ2-7; 7 bases match TRBD1. In germline, CDR1 is SGHTA, CDR2 FQGNSA. Trimming cost V 5 bases and J 1 base; bases outside gene matches: 8. This CDR3 contains 15 residues.

The chain links TRBV4-1 to TRBJ2-7, with D possibly TRBD1 on 6 matching bases. Trimming pared 2 bases from V and 2 bases from J, leaving 22 bases between. Per the germline V gene, CDR1 is MGHRA and CDR2 is YSYEKL. The CDR3 consists of 18 residues. CDR3 sequence: CASSQTPTGNLGAYEQYF. CDR3 bases: TGCGCCAGCAGCCAAACTCCCACAGGGAACCTGGGGGCCTACGAGCAGTACTTC.

The genes are TRBV4-2 and TRBJ2-3, with 8 bases matching TRBD1. The germline V gene has CDR1 LGHNA and CDR2 YNFKEQ. This CDR3 is 16 amino acids long. J lost 1 base, V lost 0 bases, and 3 bases had no gene match. The CDR3 sequence is CASSQESDRGTDTQYF. For the CDR3, the DNA is TGTGCCAGCAGCCAAGAGTCGGACAGGGGCACAGATACGCAGTATTTT.

CDR3 nucleotides: TGTGCCACCAGCAGGCCGGGACAGGGGAGGTCCTACGAGCAGTACTTC. Its protein is CATSRPGQGRSYEQYF. The chain uses TRBV15 and TRBJ2-7; 10 nucleotides line up with TRBD1. The CDR3 covers 16 residues. V lost 3 bases to trimming and J lost 1 base; unmatched junction nucleotides: 6. CDR1 and CDR2 (germline): LNHNV, YYDKDF (reference sequence).

The J gene is TRBJ2-2, the V gene TRBV28; 10 bases are shared with TRBD2. CDR1 and CDR2 (germline): MDHEN, SYDVKM. With 4 bases clipped from V and 0 bases from J, the junction kept 5 bases outside the gene matches. CDR3 length equals 17 residues. CDR3 in DNA: TGTGCCAGCAGTTCGCCGGGACTAGCGCCGAACACCGGGGAGCTGTTTTTT. It codes for CASSSPGLAPNTGELFF.

In its sample, this clone was seen a few times. This rearrangement joins TRBV10-1 to TRBJ2-7, with 9 bases identical to TRBD2. The CDR3 is made up of 13 amino acids. CDR1 is WNHNN, CDR2 SYGVQD, per germline (reference sequence). J was trimmed by 6 bases and V by 4 bases; bases with no gene match: 4. The CDR3 sequence is CASSASGVAEQYF. For the CDR3, the DNA is TGCGCCAGCAGTGCTAGCGGGGTGGCCGAGCAGTACTTC.

V and J are TRBV5-6 and TRBJ2-6, with D possibly being TRBD2 (6 bases). The length of the CDR3 is 17 residues. Germline CDR1 and CDR2: SGHDT and YYEEEE. V lost 4 bases and J lost 0, with 14 bases in between. The CDR3 protein is CASSSGPYLSGANVLTF. The CDR3 bases are TGTGCCAGCAGCAGCGGGCCATATCTCTCTGGGGCCAACGTCCTGACTTTC. Full variable domain (outside the CDR3, taken from reference TRBV5-6 and TRBJ2-6): DAGVTQSPTHLIKTRGQQVTLRCSPKSGHDTVSWYQQALGQGPQFIFQYYEEEERQRGNFPDRFSGHQFPNYSSELNVNALLLGDSALYLCASSSGPYLSGANVLTFGAGSRLTVL.

The chain joins TRBV6-2 or TRBV6-3 to TRBJ2-7; TRBD2 might be the D (5 bases). The CDR3 has 16 amino acids. Trimming removed 5 bases at V and 0 bases at J, with 17 bases between. The germline CDR1 and CDR2 sequences are MNHEY and SVGEGT. In DNA form, the CDR3 reads TGTGCCAGCAGTGATACCTCTGGGAGCCCCTCCTACGAGCAGTACTTC. It specifies CASSDTSGSPSYEQYF.

About this clone: This sample also contains other DNA sequences that code for the same CDR3. The J gene is TRBJ1-1, the V gene TRBV5-1; unclear D gene. This CDR3 is 14 amino acids long. The V end lost 0 bases, the J end lost 1 base, and 7 bases lay between the germline ends. Germline CDR1 is SGHRS and CDR2 is YFSETQ. The CDR3 DNA is TGCGCCAGCAGCTTGGCCGAAGCGAACACTGAAGCTTTCTTT. As protein: CASSLAEANTEAFF.

The chain is built from TRBV5-1 and TRBJ1-4; TRBD1 matches 9 bases. CDR1 and CDR2 from the germline V gene are SGHRS and YFSETQ. The CDR3 is made up of 17 amino acids. J lost 2 bases, V lost 4 bases, and 9 bases had no gene match. In nucleotides, the CDR3 is TGCGCCAGCAGCCCCGGGACAGGGATCGGGACTAATGAAAAACTGTTTTTT. This codes for CASSPGTGIGTNEKLFF.

The genes are TRBV19 and TRBJ1-5, with 12 bases identical to TRBD1. The CDR3 length is 16 residues. Trimming cost V 4 bases and J 7 bases; bases outside gene matches: 8. Germline V gene data show CDR1 as LNHDA and CDR2 as SQIVND (reference sequence). CDR3 protein: CASSKTGTGGGQPQHF. Here the CDR3 DNA reads TGTGCCAGTAGTAAAACCGGGACAGGGGGCGGGCAGCCCCAGCATTTT.

In this sample, this clone turned up once. The chain uses TRBV5-6 and TRBJ1-5, with 9 bases fitting TRBD1. With V trimmed by 4 bases and J by 4 bases, 3 bases remained unmatched. The CDR3 sequence is 14 residues long. Germline CDR1 SGHDT, CDR2 YYEEEE. Here the CDR3 DNA reads TGTGCCAGCAGCCCCGGGACAGGGAATCAGCCCCAGCATTTT. Translation: CASSPGTGNQPQHF. The entire variable domain, with the rest obtained from reference TRBV5-6 and TRBJ1-5, is as follows: DAGVTQSPTHLIKTRGQQVTLRCSPKSGHDTVSWYQQALGQGPQFIFQYYEEEERQRGNFPDRFSGHQFPNYSSELNVNALLLGDSALYLCASSPGTGNQPQHFGDGTRLSIL.

The chain has TRBV7-9 and TRBJ1-3; 9 bases fit TRBD1. The CDR3 has 14 residues. Germline loops: CDR1 SEHNR, CDR2 FQNEAQ (reference sequence). The J segment lost 2 bases and the V segment lost 4 bases, leaving 0 bases of the junction unmatched. CDR3 in DNA: TGTGCCAGCAGCTGGGACAGGGCTGGAAACACCATATATTTT. Translation: CASSWDRAGNTIYF.

The chain uses TRBV20-1 and TRBJ2-7, with D possibly TRBD1 on 6 matching bases. The germline gives CDR1 DFQATT, CDR2 SNEGSKA (reference sequence). This CDR3 is built from 11 residues. Trimming took off 5 bases at V and 2 bases at J, with 7 bases between the two ends. The CDR3 DNA follows: TGCAGTGCTCGGGACACCTACGAGCAGTACTTC. Protein: CSARDTYEQYF.